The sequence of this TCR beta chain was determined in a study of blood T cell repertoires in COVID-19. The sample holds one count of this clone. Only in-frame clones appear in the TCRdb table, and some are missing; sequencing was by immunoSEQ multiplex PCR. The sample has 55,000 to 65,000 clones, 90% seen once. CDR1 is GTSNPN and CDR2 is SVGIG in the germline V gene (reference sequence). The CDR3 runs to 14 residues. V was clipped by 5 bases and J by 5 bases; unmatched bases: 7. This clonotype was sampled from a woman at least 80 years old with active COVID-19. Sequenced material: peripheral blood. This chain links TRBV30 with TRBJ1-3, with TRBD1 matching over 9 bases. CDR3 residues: CAWDKGQGRNTIYF. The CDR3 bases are TGTGCCTGGGATAAAGGACAGGGGCGAAACACCATATATTTT.